The clone carrying this T cell receptor (beta chain) has more than one count but fewer than ten. CDR1 is MNHEY and CDR2 is SMNVEV in the germline V gene (reference sequence). V was clipped by 5 bases and J by 4 bases, with 12 bases between them. The CDR3 has 13 amino acids. This specimen comes from a study of T-cell reconstitution after alpha-beta-depleted transplantation in children. Researchers prepared the TCRbeta library using unique molecular identifiers, the study reports. A single record per CDR3 protein comes from TCRdb applying MiXCR to the PCR reads. This sample has a few hundred thousand distinct CDR3 sequences, with about a fifth found just once.

Source: PBMCs from the stem cell graft donor, taken from the stem cell graft. The chain couples TRBV27 to TRBJ2-7, with a possible D match to TRBD1 (5 bases). The TCR originated in a human donor who donated a stem cell graft to a child with acute myeloid leukemia. The CDR3 sequence: CASSDTGDYEQYF. DNA for the CDR3: TGTGCCAGCAGTGACACAGGAGATTACGAGCAGTACTTC.